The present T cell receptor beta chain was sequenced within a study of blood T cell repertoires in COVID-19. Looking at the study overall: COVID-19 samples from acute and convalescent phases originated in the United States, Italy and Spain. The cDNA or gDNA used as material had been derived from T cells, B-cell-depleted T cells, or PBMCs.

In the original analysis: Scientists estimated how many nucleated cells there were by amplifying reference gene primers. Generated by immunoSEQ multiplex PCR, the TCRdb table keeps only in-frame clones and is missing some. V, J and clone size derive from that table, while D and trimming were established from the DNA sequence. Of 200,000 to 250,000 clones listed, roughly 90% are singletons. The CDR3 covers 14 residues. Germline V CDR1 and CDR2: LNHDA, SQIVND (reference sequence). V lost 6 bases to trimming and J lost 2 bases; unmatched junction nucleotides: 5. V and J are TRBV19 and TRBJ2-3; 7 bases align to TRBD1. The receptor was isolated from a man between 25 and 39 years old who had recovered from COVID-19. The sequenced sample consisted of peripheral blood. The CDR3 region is CASRYRGVTDTQYF. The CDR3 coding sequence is TGTGCCAGTAGATACAGGGGAGTCACAGATACGCAGTATTTT.